Shown below are 17 T cell receptor beta chains from a single sample sequenced in a study of Ad26.COV2.S vaccination and SARS-CoV-2 variants. Treatment here: over 15 received Ad26.COV2.S at low or high dose, single or two shots; about 5 received placebo; per-sample allocation not given. Specimen acquisition occurred on day 63 following the initial vaccine or placebo injection. Libraries were prepared by immunoSEQ multiplex PCR; TCRdb keeps only in-frame clonotypes and omits some of them. The table includes 300,000 to 400,000 clones, about 82% detected once. The sequenced sample was peripheral blood, obtained in a trial of Ad26.COV2.S vaccine versus placebo. These receptors all stem from a person aged 18-65 years who received the Ad26.COV2.S COVID-19 vaccine or a placebo.

This clone appeared a single time. This chain links TRBV28 with TRBJ2-1; 7 nucleotides agree with TRBD1. Germline assignment: CDR1 MDHEN and CDR2 SYDVKM. Germline trimming cut 6 bases from V and 1 base from J; bases unmatched to any gene: 6. The length of the CDR3 is 15 residues. Written as DNA, the CDR3 is TGTGCCAGCAGCCCTCGACAGGGTTCCTACAATGAGCAGTTCTTC. Encoded protein: CASSPRQGSYNEQFF.

The table lists this clone with a few counts. The V call is TRBV9, the J call TRBJ1-3; D remains ambiguous. The germline V and J ends were trimmed by 0 bases and 0 bases, with 10 bases remaining between them. CDR3 length: 16 residues. CDR1 is SGDLS, CDR2 YYNGEE, per germline. In DNA form, the CDR3 reads TGTGCCAGCAGCGTAGCGACGGCATACTCTGGAAACACCATATATTTT. Translated: CASSVATAYSGNTIYF. Using reference TRBV9 and TRBJ1-3 for the parts outside the CDR3, the full variable domain is DSGVTQTPKHLITATGQRVTLRCSPRSGDLSVYWYQQSLDQGLQFLIQYYNGEERAKGNILERFSAQQFPDLHSELNLSSLELGDSALYFCASSVATAYSGNTIYFGEGSWLTVV.

The chain couples TRBV3-1 (or the pseudogene TRBV3-2) to TRBJ1-2; D is unclear. Germline V gives CDR1 LGHDT, CDR2 YNNKEL (reference sequence). CDR3 length: 15 residues. V was clipped by 1 base and J by 3 bases, with 12 bases between them. The CDR3 DNA reads TGTGCCAGCAGCCAAGGGCCGGCCCAGGACTATGGCTACACCTTC. It is translated as CASSQGPAQDYGYTF.

This clone was detected a few times. The V and J genes are TRBV28 and TRBJ1-4, with D uncertain. CDR3 length: 14 residues. Between the trimmed V and J ends, which lost 3 bases and 4 bases, there was a span of 9 bases. Germline CDR1 and CDR2: MDHEN and SYDVKM. CDR3 sequence reads: CASSLTSHNEKLFF. The CDR3 DNA sequence: TGTGCCAGCAGTTTGACCAGCCATAATGAAAAACTGTTTTTT.

CDR3 residues: CASSLTANTEAFF. For the CDR3, the DNA is TGTGCCAGCAGTTTAACCGCTAACACTGAAGCTTTCTTT. The chain couples TRBV27 to TRBJ1-1; D gene unclear. The CDR3 sequence is 13 residues long. The V gene's germline CDR1 is MNHEY and CDR2 SMNVEV (reference sequence). The V and J ends lost 2 bases and 2 bases respectively, with 6 bases between them.

The chain joins TRBV7-9 to TRBJ1-1; no reliable D call. V was shortened by 3 bases and J by 0 bases, with 14 bases between the two germline ends. The CDR3 is made up of 16 amino acids. Germline V gene sequence: CDR1 SEHNR, CDR2 FQNEAQ (reference sequence). The CDR3 reads CASSFYSLGLNTEAFF. CDR3 in DNA: TGTGCCAGCAGCTTCTATTCCTTGGGGTTGAACACTGAAGCTTTCTTT. Supplemented by reference TRBV7-9 and TRBJ1-1, the full variable domain reads DTGVSQNPRHKITKRGQNVTFRCDPISEHNRLYWYRQTLGQGPEFLTYFQNEAQLEKSRLLSDRFSAERPKGSFSTLEIQRTEQGDSAMYLCASSFYSLGLNTEAFFGQGTRLTVV.

This clone was picked up one time. V is TRBV2 and J is TRBJ1-6; perhaps TRBD1 as D (6 bases). This CDR3 spans 17 amino acids. Trimming cost V 8 bases and J 0 bases, with 17 bases left between them. Germline V gene lookup returns CDR1 SNHLY and CDR2 FYNNEI. The CDR3 region is CASGRQAQSSYNSPLHF. The CDR3, as DNA: TGTGCCAGCGGCAGACAGGCTCAGAGCTCCTATAATTCACCCCTCCACTTT.

V and J are TRBV19 and TRBJ2-7; D possibly corresponds to TRBD1 (5 bases). The CDR3 has 16 amino acids. Germline values: CDR1 LNHDA, CDR2 SQIVND (reference sequence). The V end was cut by 3 bases, the J end by 3 bases, with 18 bases between. The CDR3 sequence is CASSIGHYGRGYEQYF. The CDR3 region has the DNA TGTGCCAGTAGTATCGGGCATTACGGAAGGGGCTACGAGCAGTACTTC.

The rearrangement uses TRBV19 and TRBJ2-3; 12 bases fit TRBD2. Looked up from germline, CDR1 is LNHDA and CDR2 is SQIVND (reference sequence). Unmatched junction bases numbered 14, after V lost 10 bases and J lost 6 bases. CDR3 size: 16 residues. The CDR3 is CATISRTSGERDTQYF. For the CDR3, the DNA is TGTGCCACCATTTCCCGGACTAGCGGGGAACGGGATACGCAGTATTTT.

The rearrangement uses TRBV5-6 and TRBJ2-5; possibly TRBD1 or TRBD2 for D (6 bases each). Between the trimmed V and J ends, which lost 0 bases and 5 bases, there was a span of 26 bases. The CDR3 spans 19 residues. Germline CDR1 reads SGHDT; CDR2 reads YYEEEE. Written as DNA, the CDR3 is TGTGCCAGCAGCTTGGCGGACAGCCACGGGGCCTTTGCGGGGGAGACCCAGTACTTC. It is translated as CASSLADSHGAFAGETQYF.

The chain has TRBV11-2 and TRBJ2-7; D is undetermined. This CDR3 is 11 amino acids long. V gave up 5 bases and J gave up 4 bases, with 6 bases separating them. Germline loops: CDR1 SGHAT, CDR2 FQNNGV. Written as DNA, the CDR3 is TGTGCCAGCAGCCCCGCGTACGAGCAGTACTTC. This gives the protein CASSPAYEQYF.

This chain joins TRBV7-2 and TRBJ2-2; 11 nucleotides line up with TRBD1. J was trimmed by 5 bases and V by 5 bases; bases with no gene match: 16. The CDR3 spans 19 residues. CDR1 and CDR2 from the germline V gene are SGHTA and FQGNSA. CDR3 sequence reads: CASSRRTGGGLRGTGELFF. The DNA of the CDR3 is TGTGCCAGCAGCCGCCGGACAGGGGGCGGTCTCAGGGGAACCGGGGAGCTGTTTTTT. Drawing the rest from reference TRBV7-2 and TRBJ2-2, the complete variable domain is GAGVSQSPSNKVTEKGKDVELRCDPISGHTALYWYRQSLGQGLEFLIYFQGNSAPDKSGLPSDRFSAERTGGSVSTLTIQRTQQEDSAVYLCASSRRTGGGLRGTGELFFGEGSRLTVL.

The chain carries TRBV28 and TRBJ2-7; D uncertain. The V end lost 5 bases, the J end lost 3 bases, and 17 bases lay between the germline ends. The CDR3 runs 15 residues. Germline CDR1 is MDHEN and CDR2 is SYDVKM. CDR3 DNA: TGTGCCAGCAGTCCCGATACGAACAGCCTCTACGAGCAGTACTTC. It specifies CASSPDTNSLYEQYF.

The chain employs TRBV19 and TRBJ1-6, with D possibly TRBD1 on 6 matching bases. The germline V and J ends were trimmed by 10 bases and 5 bases, with 12 bases remaining between them. The CDR3 consists of 13 residues. CDR1 LNHDA and CDR2 SQIVND come from the germline V gene (reference sequence). The CDR3 region is CATRTVHNSPLHF. The CDR3 nucleotides are TGTGCCACCCGGACAGTTCATAATTCACCCCTCCACTTT.

The chain links TRBV11-2 to TRBJ1-1; D gene unclear. CDR3 length: 14 residues. The germline gives CDR1 SGHAT, CDR2 FQNNGV. Trimming left V 5 bases short and J 5 bases short, with 15 bases between. CDR3 nucleotide sequence: TGTGCCAGCAGCGCTACACGGGTATCGACTGAAGCTTTCTTT. Protein: CASSATRVSTEAFF.

The rearrangement joins TRBV12-3 or TRBV12-4 to TRBJ2-2; the D is unclear. This CDR3 contains 13 residues. The V end was cut by 0 bases, the J end by 8 bases, with 7 bases between. The CDR3 DNA is TGTGCCAGCAGTTTAGCGGCAGGAGGGGAGCTGTTTTTT. Its translation is CASSLAAGGELFF.

This clone was seen only a few times. The chain recombines TRBV13 with TRBJ2-4; tentative D call: TRBD2 (6 bases). Germline V CDR1 and CDR2: PRHDT, FYEKMQ (reference sequence). The CDR3 runs to 15 residues. Between the trimmed V and J ends, which lost 2 bases and 1 base, there was a span of 9 bases. CDR3 coding DNA: TGTGCCAGCAGCTTAATACGGGGGGCCAAAAACATTCAGTACTTC. It encodes CASSLIRGAKNIQYF. The entire variable domain, with the rest obtained from reference TRBV13 and TRBJ2-4, is as follows: AAGVIQSPRHLIKEKRETATLKCYPIPRHDTVYWYQQGPGQDPQFLISFYEKMQSDKGSIPDRFSAQQFSDYHSELNMSSLELGDSALYFCASSLIRGAKNIQYFGAGTRLSVL.